The T cell receptor beta chain described here comes from a study of blood T cell repertoires in COVID-19. Study information: Collection of acute and convalescent COVID-19 samples took place in the United States, Italy and Spain.

Authors' analysis steps: By means of reference gene primer amplification, nucleated cell counts were estimated. The assay was immunoSEQ multiplex PCR, and TCRdb's table has in-frame clones only and misses some. V and J calls and clone size come straight from that table; D and trimming were deduced from the DNA. The sample includes around 110,000 clones, over 80% of them seen just once. Sequenced sample: peripheral blood. This receptor was obtained from a woman between 65 and 79 years old with acute or convalescent COVID-19.

CDR3 sequence (DNA): TGTGCCAGCAGCCTTAGGAGCGCGACCTACAATGAGCAGTTCTTC. Translated: CASSLRSATYNEQFF. This chain uses TRBV3-1 (or the pseudogene TRBV3-2) with TRBJ2-1; D gene ambiguous. Germline loops: CDR1 LGHDT, CDR2 YNNKEL (reference sequence). The CDR3 sequence is 15 residues long. V lost 4 bases, J lost 2 bases, and 12 bases lay in between.